The entry below gives a single T cell receptor (beta chain) sequence along with its context. Its cognate antigen has yet to be identified. At one of its ends the junction is not consistent with the germline gene, which may arise from a read error. Whole blood was collected in K2EDTA tubes by collaborating institutions according to the institutions' own protocols. For TCRbeta analysis, collaborators shipped samples in one of three forms: frozen whole blood, isolated PBMCs, or DNA extracted from either of those sample types. CDR1 is given as MNHEY and CDR2 as SVGEGT, both from the germline V gene. The CDR3 runs 16 amino acids, cysteine and phenylalanine included. Left in the record is the CDR3 DNA by itself, 48 bases read in frame from the first base. TCRbeta CDR3 regions were amplified from genomic DNA using the immunoSEQ Assay, a bias-controlled multiplex PCR. Concerning the study's data processing: The number of nucleated cells in each sample was estimated from the amplification of reference gene primers within the assay. Sequence reads were collapsed and filtered to measure the absolute abundance of every unique TCRbeta CDR3 rearrangement. For each sample, productive Simpson clonality was calculated as the square root of Simpson's diversity index across productive rearrangements. This immuneACCESS table, as held by TCRdb, lists in-frame sequences with V and J called but not all clones. Of the missing ones, under half trace to an unresolved V gene in checked studies; the others have no known cause. V, J and clone size reflect that table, while D and trimming were determined from the DNA. Across this sample there are about 76,000 clones, with around nine tenths seen only once. The ten biggest clones cover roughly 6% of the sample.

This specimen comes from a study of blood T cell repertoires in COVID-19 (dated by TCRdb to between 2020 and 2021). General notes on the study: Collaborator samples came from the United States, Italy and Spain and covered acute and convalescent phases of COVID-19. The prospective study material was composed of cDNA or gDNA derived from T cells, B-cell-depleted T cells, or PBMCs. Subjects who had been exposed to COVID-19, were actively infected with it, or had recovered from it provided the deeply sampled blood TCRbeta repertoires that made up the dataset. The repertoires were made available in a free public database intended to serve as a resource for research on the immune response to SARS-CoV-2. Samples came from the ongoing ImmuneRACE study (first 160 participants) plus 1,254 subjects from 6 global collaborators. The sample metadata nearly always contained a de-identified subject ID, COVID-19 status, age in years and sex. Where HLA class I and class II types were available, the types were taken from metadata supplied by the sample provider, not from assay-based typing. General study outcomes and caveats: Clinical and demographic metadata were provided uncurated, with the amount varying by source and participant.

The sample was peripheral blood. The rearrangement joined TRBV6-2 or TRBV6-3 to TRBJ1-5; 10 middle bases align to TRBD1. This TCR derives from a human donor in a cohort sampled during active COVID-19. The encoded CDR3 is CASSYSGTGVRQPQHF. The DNA sequence follows: TGTGCCAGCAGCTACTCCGGGACAGGGGTACGGCAGCCCCAGCATTTT.